The 21 T cell receptor beta chains below were found in one sample sequenced in a study of shared clonotypes between healthy human individuals (dated by TCRdb to the early 2020s). CD8 naive samples were CD45RO-negative cells positively selected for CCR7, giving a CD45RA+CCR7+ population that excluded TemRA cells. Receptors were amplified or captured by the immunoSEQ multiplex PCR assay. Here the immuneACCESS table is served through TCRdb, limited to in-frame sequences with V and J called. Missing clones are a known gap in these copies; in checked studies unresolved V genes cover under half, and the rest lacks a known reason. Counted in this sample were about 2.1 million clones; just over 90% of them appeared once. The ten largest make up more than 1.5% of the sample. Sequencing used naive CD8+ T cells from PBMCs. The intended sense of this specimen's cell subset or site label: CD45RA+CCR7+. These receptors all come from a man younger than 30 in good health. Some clones in this sample may be carry-over from other donors' samples.

This chain links TRBV7-3 with TRBJ2-5; possibly TRBD1 for D (7 bases). Germline V gene lookup returns CDR1 SGHTA and CDR2 FQGTGA. Trimming stripped 5 bases from V and 5 bases from J, with 18 bases between. The CDR3 has 15 residues. CDR3 sequence: CASSETGDSGETQYF. The CDR3 nucleotides read TGTGCCAGCAGCGAAACAGGGGACTCCGGGGAGACCCAGTACTTC.

The genes are TRBV5-1 and TRBJ2-1; TRBD2 matches at 10 bases. The V and J ends lost 0 bases and 6 bases, in that order; junction bases with no gene match: 3. Germline CDR1 and CDR2: SGHRS and YFSETQ. The CDR3 runs 15 residues. CDR3 amino acids: CASSLVAGGFNEQFF. The CDR3 DNA reads TGCGCCAGCAGCTTGGTAGCGGGAGGTTTCAATGAGCAGTTCTTC.

The V gene is TRBV9, the J gene TRBJ2-2; possibly TRBD2 for D (5 bases). V was trimmed by 2 bases and J by 1 base, leaving 15 bases between them. The CDR3 has 17 amino acids. Germline loops: CDR1 SGDLS, CDR2 YYNGEE. In DNA, the CDR3 is TGTGCCAGCAGCGTCCCCTCGGCGGGCTTGAACACCGGGGAGCTGTTTTTT. Its protein product is CASSVPSAGLNTGELFF.

The V call is TRBV2, the J call TRBJ1-2, with a weak D call TRBD1 (5 bases). Germline values: CDR1 SNHLY, CDR2 FYNNEI. Trimming pared 7 bases from V and 4 bases from J, leaving 13 bases between. CDR3 length: 13 amino acids. CDR3 nucleotide sequence: TGTGCCAGCATTTGGACTGGGGGCTATGGCTACACCTTC. Translation: CASIWTGGYGYTF.

This clone came up once. The chain combines TRBV30 with TRBJ1-2, with D possibly being TRBD1 (5 bases). CDR1 GTSNPN and CDR2 SVGIG come from the germline V gene (reference sequence). CDR3 length equals 14 residues. Trimming pared 0 bases from V and 6 bases from J, leaving 14 bases between. CDR3 sequence: CAWSVRREDDGYTF. The DNA of the CDR3 is TGTGCCTGGAGTGTACGCAGGGAAGATGATGGCTACACCTTC.

V is TRBV5-4 and J is TRBJ2-7; 10 nucleotides agree with TRBD1. Germline V gives CDR1 SGHNT, CDR2 YYREEE (reference sequence). CDR3 length: 15 amino acids. V lost 4 bases to trimming and J lost 3 bases; unmatched junction nucleotides: 7. The DNA for the CDR3 is TGTGCCAGCAGCCAGACAGGGGGCAAAGACTACGAGCAGTACTTC. It translates to CASSQTGGKDYEQYF. Based on the CDR3 plus reference TRBV5-4 and TRBJ2-7, the full variable domain is ETGVTQSPTHLIKTRGQQVTLRCSSQSGHNTVSWYQQALGQGPQFIFQYYREEENGRGNFPPRFSGLQFPNYSSELNVNALELDDSALYLCASSQTGGKDYEQYFGPGTRLTVT.

Concerning this clone itself: The same CDR3 can be traced to other DNA sequences in this sample. The chain is built from TRBV9 and TRBJ1-2; D is ambiguous. V gave up 3 bases and J gave up 4 bases, with 7 bases separating them. Germline V gene data show CDR1 as SGDLS and CDR2 as YYNGEE. This CDR3 is 12 amino acids long. The CDR3 nucleotides read TGTGCCAGCAGCGCCCCTAGCTATGGCTACACCTTC. Its translation: CASSAPSYGYTF.

The chain employs TRBV15 and TRBJ2-1; D is perhaps TRBD2 (5 bases). Germline V gene sequence: CDR1 LNHNV, CDR2 YYDKDF (reference sequence). The CDR3 loop spans 13 amino acids. V lost 6 bases and J lost 8, with 14 bases in between. CDR3: CATSRTVVDEQFF. The CDR3 bases are TGTGCCACCAGTAGGACTGTCGTGGATGAGCAGTTCTTC. The variable domain in full, with the rest retrieved from reference TRBV15 and TRBJ2-1, is DAMVIQNPRYQVTQFGKPVTLSCSQTLNHNVMYWYQQKSSQAPKLLFHYYDKDFNNEADTPDNFQSRRPNTSFCFLDIRSPGLGDTAMYLCATSRTVVDEQFFGPGTRLTVL.

The V call is TRBV5-6, the J call TRBJ2-7, with TRBD1 matching over 10 bases. Germline loops: CDR1 SGHDT, CDR2 YYEEEE. The CDR3 is 14 amino acids. The trim removed 4 bases at V and 5 bases at J, leaving 6 bases unmatched. CDR3 coding DNA: TGTGCCAGCAGCGTCGGGACAGGGGTCCACGAGCAGTACTTC. The encoded protein is CASSVGTGVHEQYF.

About this clone itself: Additional DNA sequences in this sample encode the identical CDR3. In DNA, the CDR3 is TGCGCCAGCAGCCAAGAAGGCGGGTCCTCCTACGAGCAGTACTTC. Encoded protein: CASSQEGGSSYEQYF. The chain links TRBV4-3 to TRBJ2-7, with D possibly TRBD2 on 5 matching bases. Germline-derived CDR1 and CDR2 are LGHNA and YSLEER. Trimming took 0 bases from V and 0 from J, leaving 9 bases between them. This CDR3 has 15 amino acids.

This clone has a single count. The chain has TRBV7-9 and TRBJ1-4, with 8 bases fitting TRBD1. The germline V gene encodes CDR1 SEHNR and CDR2 FQNEAQ (reference sequence). Trimming took 6 bases from V and 3 from J; bases not matched to a gene: 3. The CDR3 contains 14 residues. CDR3 in amino acids: CASRGQGANEKLFF. CDR3 DNA: TGTGCCAGCAGAGGACAGGGTGCTAATGAAAAACTGTTTTTT.

The chain combines TRBV27 with TRBJ2-1, with a weak D call TRBD2 (6 bases). V lost 4 bases and J lost 10, with 23 bases in between. Germline loops: CDR1 MNHEY, CDR2 SMNVEV (reference sequence). The CDR3 runs to 16 residues. CDR3: CASSSIRVSYAGEQFF. The DNA of the CDR3 is TGTGCCAGCAGTTCCATCCGGGTTAGTTACGCGGGGGAGCAGTTCTTC.

This clone was seen once. The rearrangement joins TRBV27 to TRBJ2-7; 11 bases are a match to TRBD2. CDR1 MNHEY and CDR2 SMNVEV come from the germline V gene (reference sequence). The V segment lost 7 bases and the J segment 4 bases; nucleotides outside the gene matches: 12. The CDR3 is 16 amino acids. The CDR3 DNA follows: TGTGCCAGCATCAAAAGGGGACTAGCGGACAAGTACGAGCAGTACTTC. This encodes CASIKRGLADKYEQYF.

The chain carries TRBV5-4 and TRBJ1-2; D uncertain. Germline V gene lookup returns CDR1 SGHNT and CDR2 YYREEE (reference sequence). V lost 0 bases to trimming and J lost 2 bases, with 14 bases between them. CDR3 length: 16 amino acids. CDR3 nucleotides: TGTGCCAGCAGCTTGGCCGGACTTGGTCAGAACTATGGCTACACCTTC. It encodes CASSLAGLGQNYGYTF. The variable domain in full, completed from reference TRBV5-4 and TRBJ1-2, reads ETGVTQSPTHLIKTRGQQVTLRCSSQSGHNTVSWYQQALGQGPQFIFQYYREEENGRGNFPPRFSGLQFPNYSSELNVNALELDDSALYLCASSLAGLGQNYGYTFGSGTRLTVV.

The chain has TRBV28 and TRBJ2-1; 16 bases fit TRBD2. Germline V gene data show CDR1 as MDHEN and CDR2 as SYDVKM. With V trimmed by 3 bases and J by 2 bases, 7 bases remained unmatched. The CDR3 runs 19 residues. CDR3 protein: CASSLAPGLAGGPYNEQFF. The CDR3 nucleotides read TGTGCCAGCAGTTTGGCCCCGGGACTAGCGGGAGGGCCCTACAATGAGCAGTTCTTC.

The chain links TRBV7-9 to TRBJ1-2; D unclear. CDR3 length equals 15 residues. The V and J ends lost 1 base and 4 bases respectively, with 13 bases between them. Per germline, CDR1 SEHNR and CDR2 FQNEAQ (reference sequence). DNA of the CDR3: TGTGCCAGCAGCTTAGTTGGCCCTGGACGCTATGGCTACACCTTC. Residues: CASSLVGPGRYGYTF.

The chain uses TRBV25-1 and TRBJ1-2, with D perhaps matching TRBD1 (6 bases). The ends were cut back, 3 bases at V and 2 bases at J, with 22 bases in the middle. CDR1 and CDR2 (germline): MGHDK, SYGVNS. The CDR3 extends over 18 amino acids. CDR3: CASSDLMGGLSGNYGYTF. The CDR3 DNA is TGTGCCAGCAGTGATCTAATGGGGGGCCTCTCCGGCAACTATGGCTACACCTTC.

This clone came up once. The CDR3: CASSEGVKNIQYF. In DNA form, the CDR3 reads TGTGCCAGCAGCGAGGGAGTAAAAAACATTCAGTACTTC. The chain carries TRBV28 and TRBJ2-4; perhaps TRBD2 as D (5 bases). CDR3 size: 13 residues. Trimming stripped 6 bases from V and 4 bases from J, with 10 bases between. Germline V gene sequence: CDR1 MDHEN, CDR2 SYDVKM.

This clone has only one observation. The chain is built from TRBV7-9 and TRBJ2-7; possibly TRBD1 or TRBD2 for D (5 bases each). Trimming took off 3 bases at V and 5 bases at J, with 14 bases between the two ends. In germline, CDR1 is SEHNR, CDR2 FQNEAQ (reference sequence). The CDR3 has 14 amino acids. This chain's CDR3 is CASSLTLVGHEQYF. CDR3 sequence (DNA): TGTGCCAGCAGCTTGACGCTTGTGGGACACGAGCAGTACTTC.

The chain links TRBV28 to TRBJ1-5, with 10 bases matching TRBD1. The length of the CDR3 is 15 residues. The germline CDR1 and CDR2 sequences are MDHEN and SYDVKM. V lost 7 bases to trimming and J lost 6 bases; unmatched junction nucleotides: 9. CDR3 region: CASISPDRGLQPQHF. The CDR3 nucleotides are TGTGCCAGCATCTCGCCTGACAGGGGGCTTCAGCCCCAGCATTTT.

This chain connects TRBV7-8 to TRBJ2-1, with TRBD2 matching over 10 bases. In germline, CDR1 is SGHVS, CDR2 FQNEAQ. V lost 6 bases and J lost 4; bases outside the gene matches: 6. The CDR3 runs to 15 residues. This CDR3 reads CASSRSGRGYNEQFF. The CDR3 nucleotides read TGTGCCAGCAGTCGCAGCGGGAGGGGTTACAATGAGCAGTTCTTC.